This TCR beta chain was documented in a study of cytomegalovirus exposure and HLA in healthy donors (dated by TCRdb to the late 2010s). Regarding the complete study: An earlier analysis of approximately 640 of the donors reported approximately 290 Gb of sequence data and some 120 million unique TCR beta sequences from some 180 million T cells. HLA typing included class I and class II loci at four-digit resolution. Donor age, sex, ethnicity and CMV serostatus were compiled together with the repertoire data. A separate validation cohort of 100 to 150 different subjects was used in addition to the roughly 670-subject first cohort. The number of typed donors differed by locus: roughly 629-630 for A, B, C, DRB1 and DQB1; approximately 540 for DQA1; approximately 600 for DPA1; and some 430 for DPB1. The aim of the study was to test whether cataloging public T cell receptors could identify signatures of past pathogen exposure. The genetic ancestry cluster associated with self-reported Caucasian donors included approximately 85% of the roughly 400 genotyped donors. An earlier analysis of around 580 of the donors used high-throughput TCR beta sequencing to judge whether each TCR beta V gene segment behaved as functional or pseudogenic. Among about 400 genotyped donors of the cohort, an average of about 240,000 unique TCR beta nucleotide sequences was sequenced per donor, of which about 18% were non-productive. All discovery cohort repertoires had been generated on a single sequencing platform. A later analysis re-analyzed previously published TCR beta repertoires from roughly 630 donors and added high-resolution HLA genotyping to study TCR occurrence patterns. A later genetic analysis used genome-wide SNP genotypes for about 60% of the roughly 670 donors, treating that subset as a discovery cohort. To predict cytomegalovirus infection status, the study brought together high-throughput TCR immunosequencing, statistical association of individual TCRs with disease status, and machine learning. Rather than drawing on any new phenotypic data, the later analysis identified candidate immune exposures from TCR beta sequences and the way those sequences occurred across donors. An early release covering 550 to 700 HLA-typed donors comprised roughly 300 gigabases of sequencing data and tens of millions of unique TCR sequences. The study profiled the T cell repertoires of 550 to 700 subjects by immunosequencing and related them to cytomegalovirus serostatus. Roughly five DR-DQ haplotypes were handled as single units for association and clustering, since linkage in the cohort was strong. General findings and caveats noted by the study authors: The study gave a list of 150 to 200 TCR beta chains associated with cytomegalovirus. Immune exposure information for the cohort was limited to CMV serostatus. Because some donors lacked HLA typing at each locus, the association tests relied only on the typed subset. A later analysis found that most CMV-associated TCR beta chains appeared HLA-restricted, with HLA associations seemingly driven largely by CMV exposure. In a later analysis, the rate of TCR association differed among HLA loci, with DRB1 alleles having the most associated TCRs and HLA-C alleles having the fewest. Broadly in line with IMGT annotations, most TCR beta V segments showed up in productive rearrangements about 87% or about 30% of the time in an earlier analysis of approximately 640 of the donors. Presence/absence analyses assumed roughly uniform sequencing depth across donors, an assumption that may not hold. The sequencing pipeline was judged likely to have produced a cluster of highly shared sequence variants as a technical artifact. In both the original and validation cohorts, the classifier was reported to diagnose cytomegalovirus status with high specificity and sensitivity. Most TCR sequences were seen in very few donors, while some public TCRs were found in many individuals. This cohort had only TCR beta chains sequenced, and the lack of alpha or paired-chain data limited which features could be detected. Compared with equally common non-associated chains, HLA-associated TCR beta chains in a later analysis were more clonally expanded and had lower generation probabilities. The 87-base-pair reads could not distinguish some IMGT-functional V segments, including TRBV6-2 and TRBV6-3, so those segments were excluded. A later genetic analysis reported fewer N-insertions in productive TCRs among donors in an Asian-associated ancestry cluster than the approximately 670-donor mean. A later analysis reported that several top co-occurrence clusters appeared linked to parvovirus B19, influenza, CMV and Epstein-Barr virus. In vitro tests confirmed that three of the cytomegalovirus-associated TCR beta chains recognize cytomegalovirus antigens. Specific HLA alleles were associated with 15,000 to 20,000 TCR beta sequences at a false discovery rate of 0.05 in a later analysis. A further reported finding was that TCR beta sequences accurately predicted the HLA-A and HLA-B alleles for most subjects in the first cohort. The earlier analysis of fewer than 750 of the donors excluded about 16 rarely observed V segments, including chromosome 9 orphons, because counts were too low. When HLA alleles, especially DR and DQ, strongly co-occurred, attributing TCR associations to individual alleles was difficult. It was suggested by the authors that the approach could potentially be generalized to other disease states and immunological phenotypes. An association between a missense DCLRE1C variant and V-gene and J-gene trimming of TCR beta chains was found in a later genetic analysis and replicated in an independent cohort. Correlated functional status among segregating V segments might reflect linkage disequilibrium, but an unknown experimental factor could not be ruled out.

The method was the immunoSEQ multiplex PCR assay. The multiplex PCR relied on a mix of 60 forward primers for TCR Vbeta segments and 13 reverse primers for TCR Jbeta segments. The CDR3 region of rearranged TCR beta genes was amplified from genomic DNA by a multiplex PCR assay. Amplified TCR beta libraries were sequenced as 87-base-pair reads on the Illumina HiSeq System. The paper's data handling went like this. Across the 700 or so repertoires, a later analysis counted 80 million or so unique TCR beta chains, 8.5 million to 12 million of which were shared by at least two donors. A nearest-neighbor algorithm error-corrected the raw reads and collapsed the reads into unique sequences, merging closely related sequences to remove PCR and sequencing errors. Alignment of CDR3 sequences to IMGT reference sequences was used to assign V, D and J gene segments. For a sequence to be retained, at least a six-nucleotide match to both a V gene segment and a J gene segment was required. Rearrangements were called productive when the CDR3 lacked stop codons and stayed in frame with V and J; all others were non-productive. CDR3 was defined by IMGT convention, running from the second conserved V-encoded cysteine to the conserved J-encoded phenylalanine. Sequences without an unambiguous match to a single V gene segment were excluded from the earlier analysis of 450 to 650 of the donors. An earlier analysis of 587 of the donors called V segments functional above 56.7% productive rearrangements and segregating when the between-donor standard deviation exceeded 5%. To diagnose cytomegalovirus status from the catalog of TCR beta chain sequences, a statistical classification framework was built. In a later analysis, TCR nucleotide sequences were compared against IMGT/GENE-DB human TR gene sequences so that V and J genes could be assigned. A later analysis assigned CDR3 sequences and most-parsimonious VDJ recombination scenarios with the TCRdist pipeline. In a later analysis, each TCR beta chain was defined by its CDR3 amino acid sequence together with its V-gene family, and reads lacking a unique V-gene family were excluded. In a later analysis, 450 to 600 highly shared, low-generation-probability nucleotide sequences were removed to address suspected cross-contamination and a sequencing artifact. For each public chain, a later analysis derived a clonal expansion index from normalized ranks of inferred template counts within each repertoire. In a later analysis, generation probabilities were computed with a VDJ recombination model fitted to out-of-frame rearrangements, and the resulting probabilities were checked against IGoR. In a later analysis, TCR-TCR, TCR-HLA and TCR-CMV co-occurrence was scored with hypergeometric tests, and a repertoire-size bias correction was applied to TCR pairs. To estimate false discovery rates, a later analysis permuted the HLA or CMV assignments 20 times. In a later analysis, co-occurring TCRs were grouped using DBSCAN, with TCRdist sequence similarity added in when clustering inside HLA-allele-positive subsets. For co-occurrence clustering, repertoires with fewer than 30,000 or more than 120,000 public chains were excluded, along with about five repertoires with anomalous nucleotide sharing. TCRdb limited this immuneACCESS table to in-frame rearrangements with V and J called. A share of clones is missing; checked studies link under half to unresolved V genes, and the rest is unexplained. From that table come the V and J calls and clone size; the DNA was used to work out D and trimming. The table for this sample lists some 150,000 clones; around four fifths of them were counted only once. The ten largest clones add up to around 1.3% of the sample.

For this chain, trimming is 9 bases at the V end and 5 bases at the J end, and the number of junction bases without a gene match is 6. The CDR3 holds 13 amino acids from the cysteine to the phenylalanine. Left in the record is the CDR3 DNA by itself, 39 bases read in frame from the first base. For CDR1 and CDR2, the germline V gene (reference sequence) lists SEHNR and FQNEAQ. As to this clone: Its specific antigen is unknown. No base-level quality is on record; no much larger clone is a single base apart.

The cohort was made up of approximately 670 healthy bone marrow donors. At the time of sampling, every cohort member was nominally healthy, though immune exposures that went unrecorded were likely present. The donor tested CMV seronegative, placing the donor among the 352 seronegative members of the cohort. Every donor gave a peripheral blood sample, and the peripheral blood mononuclear cells from that sample were used for TCR beta sequencing. The Qiagen DNeasy Blood Extraction Kit was used to extract genomic DNA from the blood cell samples. The rearrangement combines TRBV7-9 with TRBJ2-1; 8 bases in the junction line up with TRBD2. The TCR sequence derives from a woman aged 45-65 years in good health and CMV-seronegative. What was sequenced was PBMCs. The CDR3 sequence is CASQSGSHNEQFF. The nucleotide sequence is TGTGCCAGTCAGAGCGGGAGCCACAATGAGCAGTTCTTC.